This T cell receptor (beta chain) appears in the sequencing data of a study of CD8+CD57+ T cells in acquired aplastic anemia. Across the study: DNA recovered from sorted CD4+ and CD8+ cells had a mean of approximately 3 ug. Whole-study findings and limits: Patients and healthy controls showed no significant CD8+ Simpson's diversity difference. Patients shared some 30 CD8+ CDR3 sequences with controls.

Using genomic DNA as the template, TCR beta VDJ and CDR3 profiling was carried out. Each CDR3 protein gets one entry after TCRdb re-called the reads with MiXCR. The data hold 200,000 to 250,000 distinct CDR3 sequences, with roughly 50% observed a single time. Patients included in sequencing had previously demonstrated CD8+CD57+ cell expansion by flow cytometry. Diagnosis of severe acquired aplastic anemia applied to all patients. Notes on this clonotype: As yet, its antigen is unknown.

Sequencing was done on a sample of sorted CD4+, CD8+, or CD8+CD57+ T cells (not recorded which) from PBMCs. The sequence came from a human donor with aplastic anemia.

CDR3 residues: CASKTQGVSPEAFF. The DNA of the CDR3 is TGTGCCAGCAAAACCCAAGGGGTCTCTCCTGAAGCTTTCTTT. V gene TRBV12-3 or TRBV12-4 combines with J gene TRBJ1-1; perhaps TRBD1 as D (5 bases). The CDR3 totals 14 residues. V was clipped by 7 bases and J by 6 bases, with 18 bases between them.